This entry lists 11 T cell receptor beta chains sequenced from one sample in a study of cytomegalovirus exposure and HLA in healthy donors. 60 Vbeta and 13 Jbeta primers were used in PCR. The data were produced by immunoSEQ multiplex PCR, yet TCRdb's version contains in-frame clones alone and is incomplete. The sample contains fewer than 150,000 clones, under 80% of which appear only once. Source material: PBMCs. The receptors stem from a man in his 60s in good health and CMV-seropositive.

This CDR3 reads CASSLESRQGRNEKLFF. The DNA of the CDR3 is TGTGCCAGCAGCTTGGAGTCCCGACAGGGTCGGAATGAAAAACTGTTTTTT. The chain uses TRBV5-4 and TRBJ1-4; 7 bases map to TRBD1. CDR1 and CDR2 from the germline V gene are SGHNT and YYREEE (reference sequence). V shed 0 bases and J 5 bases; nucleotides not matched to a gene: 10. This CDR3 has 17 residues. The variable domain in full, completed from reference TRBV5-4 and TRBJ1-4, reads ETGVTQSPTHLIKTRGQQVTLRCSSQSGHNTVSWYQQALGQGPQFIFQYYREEENGRGNFPPRFSGLQFPNYSSELNVNALELDDSALYLCASSLESRQGRNEKLFFGSGTQLSVL.

The rearrangement joins TRBV27 to TRBJ2-1, with 15 positions matching TRBD2. The CDR3 has 15 amino acids. The ends lost 6 bases at V and 7 bases at J; junction bases unmatched: 4. Germline loops: CDR1 MNHEY, CDR2 SMNVEV (reference sequence). The CDR3 DNA reads as TGTGCCAGCAGCCTGGGACTAGCGGGAGGTAATGAGCAGTTCTTC. It yields the protein CASSLGLAGGNEQFF.

The chain recombines TRBV30 with TRBJ1-6, with 7 bases matching TRBD1. From germline, CDR1 is GTSNPN and CDR2 SVGIG (reference sequence). CDR3 length equals 14 residues. Trimming cost V 3 bases and J 9 bases; bases outside gene matches: 8. CDR3 residues: CAWSRDSSPSPLHF. CDR3 nucleotides: TGTGCCTGGAGCCGGGACAGCTCCCCTTCACCCCTCCACTTT.

The V and J genes are TRBV5-1 and TRBJ2-3, with 7 bases aligning to TRBD2. Germline CDR1 SGHRS, CDR2 YFSETQ. The CDR3 consists of 17 residues. The V gene end was trimmed by 3 bases and the J gene end by 4 bases; junction bases not matched to a gene: 14. The CDR3 loop reads CASSWSSSGGGADTQYF. CDR3 DNA sequence: TGCGCCAGCAGCTGGTCTTCTAGCGGAGGAGGGGCAGATACGCAGTATTTT.

The chain joins TRBV4-2 to TRBJ2-2, with a weak D call TRBD1 (6 bases). The CDR3 sequence is 14 residues long. Trimming took 4 bases from V and 5 from J, leaving 11 bases between them. Germline CDR1 and CDR2: LGHNA and YNFKEQ. The CDR3: CASSPSDRTGELFF. CDR3 nucleotides: TGTGCCAGCAGCCCGTCTGACAGGACCGGGGAGCTGTTTTTT.

This clone was observed a few times. This chain connects TRBV10-2 to TRBJ2-2; D not resolved. Between the trimmed V and J ends, which lost 5 bases and 6 bases, there was a span of 7 bases. Germline loops: CDR1 WSHSY, CDR2 SAAADI. This CDR3 is 12 amino acids long. The CDR3 is CASSYQSGELFF. The DNA of the CDR3 is TGCGCCAGCAGTTACCAGTCCGGGGAGCTGTTTTTT.

This chain joins TRBV5-1 and TRBJ2-6; tentatively, D is TRBD1 (5 bases). The V end was cut by 2 bases, the J end by 2 bases, with 8 bases between. Germline CDR1 SGHRS, CDR2 YFSETQ. CDR3 length: 15 residues. CDR3 in amino acids: CASSFREAGANVLTF. The CDR3 DNA follows: TGCGCCAGCAGCTTCAGGGAAGCTGGGGCCAACGTCCTGACTTTC.

The count of this clone is one. This chain links TRBV19 with TRBJ2-4, with 8 bases aligning to TRBD2. This CDR3 contains 15 residues. The ends lost 4 bases at V and 8 bases at J; junction bases unmatched: 10. Germline V gene sequence: CDR1 LNHDA, CDR2 SQIVND (reference sequence). The CDR3, as DNA: TGTGCCAGTAGTACGGGAGGGGCTCGGGGGGACATTCAGTACTTC. Its protein is CASSTGGARGDIQYF.

This sequence joins TRBV7-6 and TRBJ2-1; 9 bases map to TRBD2. The length of the CDR3 is 16 residues. The junction had 11 bases not matched to a gene; V was cut back by 2 bases and J by 9 bases. The germline gives CDR1 SGHVS, CDR2 FNYEAQ. This chain's CDR3 is CASSLPPGTSNREQFF. The CDR3 DNA follows: TGTGCCAGCAGCTTACCCCCCGGGACTAGCAACCGTGAGCAGTTCTTC.

The V call is TRBV5-1, the J call TRBJ2-5; TRBD1 matches 7 bases. Trimming took 2 bases from V and 1 from J; bases not matched to a gene: 14. Germline V lookup: CDR1 SGHRS, CDR2 YFSETQ. The CDR3 sequence is 18 residues long. As DNA, the CDR3 is TGCGCCAGCAGCTTAGGACAGGAGCTGATACTAGGCCAAGAGACCCAGTACTTC. This translates into CASSLGQELILGQETQYF.

This clone has more than one count but fewer than ten. The chain employs TRBV27 and TRBJ2-1, with 10 bases fitting TRBD2. CDR1 is MNHEY, CDR2 SMNVEV, per germline (reference sequence). V shed 0 bases and J 3 bases; nucleotides not matched to a gene: 5. The CDR3 has 17 amino acids. CDR3 nucleotides: TGTGCCAGCAGTTTATCCCCCCCTAGCGGGAGCTACAATGAGCAGTTCTTC. It encodes CASSLSPPSGSYNEQFF.